What follows are 15 T cell receptor beta chains derived from one specimen sequenced in a study of blood T cell repertoires in COVID-19. The repertoire was sequenced with immunoSEQ multiplex PCR; TCRdb's copy has only in-frame clones and lacks some. This repertoire shows approximately 100,000 clones, under 75% found once; its top ten account for about 6%. Sequenced input: peripheral blood. Receptors were obtained from an elderly man with acute or convalescent COVID-19.

The chain employs TRBV4-3 and TRBJ2-3; no firm D call. Germline V gene data show CDR1 as LGHNA and CDR2 as YSLEER. The V and J ends lost 8 bases and 3 bases respectively, with 12 bases between them. The CDR3 sequence is 13 residues long. For the CDR3, the DNA is TGCGCCAGCGGAGTAGAGGCGACAGATACGCAGTATTTT. Amino acid sequence: CASGVEATDTQYF.

J is TRBJ1-2 and V is TRBV20-1; D not resolved. The CDR3 extends over 13 amino acids. V dropped 3 bases and J dropped 4 bases, with 12 bases sitting between them. CDR1 and CDR2 from the germline V gene are DFQATT and SNEGSKA (reference sequence). The CDR3 DNA follows: TGCAGTGCTAGTCGGCGGGGAGGCTATGGCTACACCTTC. It specifies CSASRRGGYGYTF.

V gene TRBV7-3 combines with J gene TRBJ2-7; 7 nucleotides line up with TRBD1. V was clipped by 5 bases and J by 3 bases; unmatched bases: 4. There are 13 residues in the CDR3. The germline V gene has CDR1 SGHTA and CDR2 FQGTGA. This chain's CDR3 is CASSLGGHYEQYF. In DNA form, the CDR3 reads TGTGCCAGCAGCCTAGGGGGCCACTACGAGCAGTACTTC.

V is TRBV5-1 and J is TRBJ2-7, with 8 bases fitting TRBD1. The germline CDR1 and CDR2 sequences are SGHRS and YFSETQ. Unmatched junction bases numbered 6, after V lost 3 bases and J lost 7 bases. The CDR3 loop spans 13 amino acids. The CDR3 DNA reads TGCGCCAGCAGCTGGGACAGGATGGATGAGCAGTACTTC. This encodes CASSWDRMDEQYF.

V gene TRBV24-1 combines with J gene TRBJ2-3; TRBD1 might be the D (5 bases). With 1 base removed from V and 6 bases from J, the gap between germline ends came to 10 bases. Germline-derived CDR1 and CDR2 are KGHDR and SFDVKD. This CDR3 is 14 amino acids long. The CDR3, as DNA: TGTGCCACCAGTGATTTAGGGGTTGGGGATACGCAGTATTTT. Its protein product is CATSDLGVGDTQYF.

There are many counts of this clone. This chain links TRBV15 with TRBJ2-7; 9 bases map to TRBD2. After removal of 5 bases from V and 7 bases from J, the junction contained 6 bases not matched to a gene. The germline V gene encodes CDR1 LNHNV and CDR2 YYDKDF (reference sequence). CDR3 length: 13 residues. CDR3 in DNA: TGTGCCACCAGCCGGGGACTAGCTGGGGAGCAGTACTTC. Encoded protein: CATSRGLAGEQYF.

J is TRBJ2-7 and V is TRBV6-4, with TRBD2 as a possible D gene (6 bases). The V gene's germline CDR1 is MRHNA and CDR2 SNTAGT. The V gene lost 5 bases and the J gene lost 6 bases, with 20 bases spanning the gap. This CDR3 has 15 residues. The CDR3 loop reads CASSSDGSGVFEQYF. CDR3 nucleotides: TGTGCCAGCAGTAGTGACGGGTCGGGAGTTTTCGAGCAGTACTTC.

The chain combines TRBV11-1 with TRBJ2-1; TRBD1 matches 7 bases. This CDR3 contains 13 residues. The J segment lost 4 bases and the V segment lost 6 bases, leaving 3 bases of the junction unmatched. The germline V gene has CDR1 SGHAT and CDR2 FQDESV (reference sequence). DNA for the CDR3: TGTGCCAGCAGTCAGGGGGAGTACAATGAGCAGTTCTTC. Translated, it gives CASSQGEYNEQFF.

This clone was seen a handful of times. The CDR3 loop is CATSATGGAGQPQHF. Written as DNA, the CDR3 is TGTGCCACCAGTGCAACGGGGGGCGCGGGACAGCCCCAGCATTTT. The rearrangement joins TRBV24-1 to TRBJ1-5, with D perhaps matching TRBD1 (6 bases). CDR3 length: 15 amino acids. Germline assignment: CDR1 KGHDR and CDR2 SFDVKD. Trimming shortened V by 5 bases and J by 7 bases, and 17 bases separated the two germline ends.

This clone was counted many times. This chain joins TRBV5-4 and TRBJ2-7, with TRBD2 identical over 12 bases. V was clipped by 4 bases and J by 6 bases; unmatched bases: 5. Germline V gives CDR1 SGHNT, CDR2 YYREEE (reference sequence). This CDR3 spans 14 amino acids. The DNA for the CDR3 is TGTGCCAGCAGCGGGGGGACTAGCGGGCGCGAGCAGTACTTC. Its translation: CASSGGTSGREQYF.

The chain has TRBV6-2 or TRBV6-3 and TRBJ2-5; a possible D gene is TRBD1 (6 bases). V was cut by 2 bases and J by 0 bases, with 16 bases left in between. The CDR3 totals 17 residues. CDR1 MNHEY and CDR2 SVGEGT come from the germline V gene. The CDR3 reads CASSYLSGQRNQETQYF. The CDR3 nucleotides read TGTGCCAGCAGTTACCTATCGGGACAAAGAAACCAAGAGACCCAGTACTTC.

The chain uses TRBV27 and TRBJ1-2; a weak D match, TRBD1 (5 bases). Trimming removed 2 bases from V and 4 bases from J, with 8 bases in between. Germline CDR1 and CDR2: MNHEY and SMNVEV (reference sequence). The CDR3 consists of 13 residues. The CDR3 region has the DNA TGTGCCAGCAGTTTAGGGGCCCTCTATGGCTACACCTTC. Amino acids: CASSLGALYGYTF.

The rearrangement joins TRBV6-5 to TRBJ2-5; tentatively, D is TRBD2 (5 bases). Trimming stripped 0 bases from V and 4 bases from J, with 12 bases between. Germline V gene lookup returns CDR1 MNHEY and CDR2 SVGAGI. CDR3 length: 15 residues. The CDR3 DNA sequence: TGTGCCAGCAGTTACTCGACTACCCGATTAGAGACCCAGTACTTC. Amino acid sequence: CASSYSTTRLETQYF.

This clone has only a few counts. V gene TRBV9 combines with J gene TRBJ2-1, with D hard to call. CDR1 and CDR2 (germline): SGDLS, YYNGEE. V was clipped by 4 bases and J by 0 bases, with 5 bases between them. The CDR3 runs to 13 residues. The CDR3 DNA reads TGTGCCAGCAGCTCCAGCTCCTACAATGAGCAGTTCTTC. This sequence encodes CASSSSSYNEQFF.

This clone was counted between two and nine times. V usage is TRBV19 and J usage is TRBJ1-3; maybe TRBD1 (5 bases). The germline V gene encodes CDR1 LNHDA and CDR2 SQIVND (reference sequence). Deletions cut 6 bases from V and 0 bases from J, with 9 bases between. The length of the CDR3 is 14 residues. CDR3 bases: TGTGCCAGTAGGGACATCGGCTCTGGAAACACCATATATTTT. Its translation: CASRDIGSGNTIYF.